The subject of this entry is one TCR beta chain. From germline, CDR1 is SGHRS and CDR2 YFSETQ. The CDR3 consists of 15 residues. Deletions cut 4 bases from V and 2 bases from J, with 14 bases between. These data originate in a study of response to subunit inactivated influenza vaccine. TCRdb fed the RT-PCR reads into MiXCR, producing one record per CDR3 protein. Seen here are 500,000 to 700,000 distinct CDR3 sequences, roughly 25% observed once, and the top ten hold roughly 2.8%. These data were also filed under a second study, of T cells expressing NK-cell markers. Per that study: Beta-chain TCR cDNA was generated via 5'RACE template switching with UMIs. Source material for TCR beta repertoires consisted of sorted CD3+CD56+NKG2C+, CD3+CD56+NKG2C- and CD3+CD56-NKG2C+ T cells.

This TCR derives from a man aged 45-65 years who received an inactivated influenza vaccine. The input for sequencing was CD4+ T cells sorted from PBMCs, taken 11 to 12 days after vaccination. This chain links TRBV5-1 with TRBJ2-3; the D gene is possibly TRBD2 (6 bases). The chain's CDR3 is CASSPGLPYTDTQYF. As DNA, the CDR3 is TGCGCCAGCAGCCCGGGACTGCCATACACAGATACGCAGTATTTT.